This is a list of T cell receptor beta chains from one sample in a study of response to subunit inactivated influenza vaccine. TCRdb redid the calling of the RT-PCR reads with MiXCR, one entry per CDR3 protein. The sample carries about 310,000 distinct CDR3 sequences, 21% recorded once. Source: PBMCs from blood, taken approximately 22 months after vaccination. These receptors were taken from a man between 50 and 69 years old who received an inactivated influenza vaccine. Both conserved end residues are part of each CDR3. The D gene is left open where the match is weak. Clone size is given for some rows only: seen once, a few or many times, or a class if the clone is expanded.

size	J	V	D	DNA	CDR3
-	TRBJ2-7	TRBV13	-	TGTGCCAGCAGTGAGGGCCAGACAGGATCCTACGAGCAGTACTTC	CASSEGQTGSYEQYF
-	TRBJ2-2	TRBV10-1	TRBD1	TGCGCCAGCAGTGGGACAGGGCGAACCGGGGAGCTGTTTTTT	CASSGTGRTGELFF
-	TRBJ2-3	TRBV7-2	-	TGTGCCAGCAGCTTAGCGGGACACAGCACAGATACGCAGTATTTT	CASSLAGHSTDTQYF
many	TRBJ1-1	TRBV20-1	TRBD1	TGCAGTGCTAGCCGGGACAGGGTTTTTGGCACTGAAGCTTTCTTT	CSASRDRVFGTEAFF
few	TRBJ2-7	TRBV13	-	TGTGCCAGCAGCTTAGGGCTAGGATTTAACGAGCAGTACTTC	CASSLGLGFNEQYF
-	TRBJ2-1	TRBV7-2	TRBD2	TGTGCCAGCAGCTTGACTAGCGGGGGGGCCCATGAGCAGTTCTTC	CASSLTSGGAHEQFF
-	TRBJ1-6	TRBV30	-	TGTGCCTCGTGGGGGAATAATTCACCCCTCCACTTT	CASWGNNSPLHF
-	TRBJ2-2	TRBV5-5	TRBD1	TGTGCCAGCAGCTTCCGACAGGGCTGGGGCACCGGGGAGCTGTTTTTT	CASSFRQGWGTGELFF
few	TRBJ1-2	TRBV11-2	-	TGTGCCAGCAGCTTAGATAAATATATAGAGGGATTCGGCGGGGGCTACACCTTC	CASSLDKYIEGFGGGYTF
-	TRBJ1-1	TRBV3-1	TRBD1	TGTGCCAGCAGCCGGAGACAGGGGGCTAGCACTGAAGCTTTCTTT	CASSRRQGASTEAFF
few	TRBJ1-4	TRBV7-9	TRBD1	TGTGCCAGCAGCTTACGGGCAGGGGGCCTGCAAAAACTGTTTTTT	CASSLRAGGLQKLFF
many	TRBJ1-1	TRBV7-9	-	TGTGCCAGCAGCTCACAGGGTCGCACTGAAGCTTTCTTT	CASSSQGRTEAFF
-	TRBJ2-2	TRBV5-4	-	TGTGCCAGCAGCGACGGCTGGAGCACCGGGGAGCTGTTTTTT	CASSDGWSTGELFF
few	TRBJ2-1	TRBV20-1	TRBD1	TGCAGTGCGACCAAGACAGGGCAGATCTCCTACAATGAGCAGTTCTTC	CSATKTGQISYNEQFF
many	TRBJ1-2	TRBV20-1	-	TGCAGTGCTAGCAGCTATGGCTACACCTTC	CSASSYGYTF
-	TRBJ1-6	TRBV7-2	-	TGTGCCAGCAGCTTAGATCGCCTTAGTAATTCACCCCTCCACTTT	CASSLDRLSNSPLHF
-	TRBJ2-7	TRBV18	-	TGTGCCAGCTCACCACCGTCGCCCTCCTACGAGCAGTACTTC	CASSPPSPSYEQYF
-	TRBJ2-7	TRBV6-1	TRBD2	TGTGCCAGCATACCAAGCAAGGGAGGGAGCTCCTACGAGCAGTACTTC	CASIPSKGGSSYEQYF
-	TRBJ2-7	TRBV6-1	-	TGTGCCAGCAGTGTAGGGCCCGGGGCAGGGCTTTCCTACGAGCAGTACTTC	CASSVGPGAGLSYEQYF
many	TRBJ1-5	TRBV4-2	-	TGTGCCAGCAGCCAAGACGGACGCAGCAATCAGCCCCAGCATTTT	CASSQDGRSNQPQHF
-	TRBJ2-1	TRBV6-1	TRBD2	TGTGCCAGCAGACCAACTAGCGGGGAGTACAATGAGCAGTTCTTC	CASRPTSGEYNEQFF
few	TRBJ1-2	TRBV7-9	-	TGTGCCAGCAGCAAGTACAGGGAAAACACAAATGGCTACACCTTC	CASSKYRENTNGYTF
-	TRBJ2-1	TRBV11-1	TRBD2	TGTGCCAGCAGCTTAGAGGCCCTCTCTCGCGGGAGGGCCGGCTATGAGCAGTTCTTC	CASSLEALSRGRAGYEQFF
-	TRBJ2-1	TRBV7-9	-	TGTGCCAGCAACAGACCATCTCCCGGTGAGCAGTTCTTC	CASNRPSPGEQFF
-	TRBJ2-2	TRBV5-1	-	TGCGCCAGCAGTTCTCGGGAAACGAACACCGGGGAGCTGTTTTTT	CASSSRETNTGELFF
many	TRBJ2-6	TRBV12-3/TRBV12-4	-	TGTGCCAGCAGCTCGTCTGGGGCCAACGTCCTGACTTTC	CASSSSGANVLTF
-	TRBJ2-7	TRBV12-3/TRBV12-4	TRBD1	TGTGCCAGCGCGAGGGACAGGGTAAACGAGCAGTACTTC	CASARDRVNEQYF
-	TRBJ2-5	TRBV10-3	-	TGTGCCATCAGTGAGTCGGGGGGGCGAGAAGAGACCCAGTACTTC	CAISESGGREETQYF
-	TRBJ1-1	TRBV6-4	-	TGTGCCAGCAGTGAGGCTTTCTTT	CASSEAFF
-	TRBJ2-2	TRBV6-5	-	TGTGCCAGCAGTTACTCGGGGTACGCCGGGGAGCTGTTTTTT	CASSYSGYAGELFF
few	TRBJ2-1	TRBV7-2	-	TGTGCCAGCAGCTTAACAGGGCACGATGAGCAGTTCTTC	CASSLTGHDEQFF
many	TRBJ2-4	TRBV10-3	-	TGTGCCATCAGTGAGTCCGGGACATGGATTCAGTACTTC	CAISESGTWIQYF
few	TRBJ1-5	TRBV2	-	TGTGCCAGCAAGGCAGGGGACCTTGGTTATAGCAATCAGCCCCAGCATTTT	CASKAGDLGYSNQPQHF
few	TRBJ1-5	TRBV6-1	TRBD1	TGTGCCAGCACTACAGGGGGTAATCAGCCCCAGCATTTT	CASTTGGNQPQHF
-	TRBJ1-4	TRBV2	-	TGTGCCAGCAGGATCGGGAGGGCTGAAAAACTGTTTTTT	CASRIGRAEKLFF
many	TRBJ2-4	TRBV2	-	TGTGCCAGCAGTGAGATATTACCCAAAAACATTCAGTACTTC	CASSEILPKNIQYF
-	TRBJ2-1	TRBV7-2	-	TGTGCCAGCAGCCCGACTAGGATGTCCTACAATGAGCAGTTCTTC	CASSPTRMSYNEQFF
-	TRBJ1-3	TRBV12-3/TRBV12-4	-	TGTGCCAGCACCCCAACGGAGGCGGCCGGAAACACCATATATTTT	CASTPTEAAGNTIYF
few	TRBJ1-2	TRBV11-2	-	TGTGCCAGCAGCTTAGAATTAGGAGGGAAATATGGCTACACCTTC	CASSLELGGKYGYTF
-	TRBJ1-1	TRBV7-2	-	TGTGCCAGCAAAACGTGGGCAGGTTACACTGAAGCTTTCTTT	CASKTWAGYTEAFF
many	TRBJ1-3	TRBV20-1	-	TGCAGTGCCCCAAAGGGGGACGCTGGAAACACCATATATTTT	CSAPKGDAGNTIYF
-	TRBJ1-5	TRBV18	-	TGTGCCAGCTCACCTTCAGGGAATCAGCCCCAGCATTTT	CASSPSGNQPQHF
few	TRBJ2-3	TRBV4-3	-	TGCGCCAGCAGCCAAGATCAAGCAGCAGCAGATACGCAGTATTTT	CASSQDQAAADTQYF
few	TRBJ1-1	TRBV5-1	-	TGCGCCAGCAGCTTCGGGGTCAGAGGGATGAACACTGAAGCTTTCTTT	CASSFGVRGMNTEAFF
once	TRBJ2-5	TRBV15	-	TGTGCCACCAGCAGGTCAGAGCCCCGGGGCCAAGAGACCCAGTACTTC	CATSRSEPRGQETQYF
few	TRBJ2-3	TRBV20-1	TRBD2	TGCAGTGCTCAGACTAGCGGGGGGAGCACAGATACGCAGTATTTT	CSAQTSGGSTDTQYF
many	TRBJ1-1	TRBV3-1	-	TGTGCCAGCAGCCAAGGTGGTCCGAACACTGAAGCTTTCTTT	CASSQGGPNTEAFF
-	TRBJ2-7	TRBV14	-	TGTGCCAGCAGCCATGTGGGGAGGTCCAGCTACGAGCAGTACTTC	CASSHVGRSSYEQYF
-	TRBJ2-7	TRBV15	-	TGTGCCACCAGCAGAGATCCGGGCACAACCTACGAGCAGTACTTC	CATSRDPGTTYEQYF
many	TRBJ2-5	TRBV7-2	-	TGTGCCAGCAGCCTCTTTGAGACCCAGTACTTC	CASSLFETQYF
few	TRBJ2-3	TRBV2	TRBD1	TGTGCCAGCAGTTATGACAGGGCCCTCGCAGATACGCAGTATTTT	CASSYDRALADTQYF
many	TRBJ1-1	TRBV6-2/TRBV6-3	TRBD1	TGTGCCAGCAGTTTCGGACAGGGTATAAGCGTGAACACTGAAGCTTTCTTT	CASSFGQGISVNTEAFF
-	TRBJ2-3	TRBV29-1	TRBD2	TGCAGCGTTGATCTAGCGGGAGGGCCGGGTACGCAGTATTTT	CSVDLAGGPGTQYF